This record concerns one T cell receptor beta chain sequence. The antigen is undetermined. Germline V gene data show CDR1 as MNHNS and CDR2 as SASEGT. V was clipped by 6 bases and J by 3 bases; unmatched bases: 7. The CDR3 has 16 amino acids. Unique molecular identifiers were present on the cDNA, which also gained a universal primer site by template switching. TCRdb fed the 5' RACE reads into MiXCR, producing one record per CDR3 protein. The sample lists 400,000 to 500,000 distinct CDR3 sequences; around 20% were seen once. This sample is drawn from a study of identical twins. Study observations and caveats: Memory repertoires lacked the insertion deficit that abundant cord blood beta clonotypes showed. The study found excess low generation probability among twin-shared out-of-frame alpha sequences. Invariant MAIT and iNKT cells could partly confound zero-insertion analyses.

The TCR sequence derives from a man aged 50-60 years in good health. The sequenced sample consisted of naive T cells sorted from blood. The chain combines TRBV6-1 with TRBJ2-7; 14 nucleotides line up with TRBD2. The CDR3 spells CASRRTSGRPLYEQYF. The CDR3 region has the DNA TGTGCCAGCAGGCGGACTAGCGGGAGGCCTCTCTACGAGCAGTACTTC.